This T cell receptor (beta chain) comes out of a study of blood T cell repertoires in COVID-19. Sequencing used immunoSEQ multiplex PCR; TCRdb keeps in-frame clones, though not all of them. Altogether about 270,000 clones are present, roughly 80% being singletons, with the ten largest covering over 8.5%. This CDR3 is 16 amino acids long. Germline lookup yields CDR1 SGHRS and CDR2 YFSETQ. V was pared by 4 bases and J by 4 bases, with 20 bases between. The V call is TRBV5-1, the J call TRBJ1-2, with D unclear. This receptor was taken from a woman in her forties or fifties who had recovered from COVID-19. The sequenced sample consisted of peripheral blood. Written as DNA, the CDR3 is TGCGCCAGCAGCGTGACTTCACAAGTCCCTCTCTATGGCTACACCTTC. Encoded protein: CASSVTSQVPLYGYTF.